A selection of T cell receptor beta chains follows, all from one sample in a study of cytomegalovirus exposure and HLA in healthy donors. The assay was immunoSEQ multiplex PCR, and TCRdb's table has in-frame clones only and misses some. In the table there are 150,000 to 200,000 clones, roughly 73% of which are singletons. Sequenced: PBMCs. Receptors were obtained from a woman aged 35 to 49 in good health and CMV-seropositive. The CDR3 runs from the conserved cysteine through the conserved F or W. A D gene is named only where the DNA matches it firmly. Clone size is shown for a subset of rows, as once, few, many or a class of expanded clone.

TRBD1,-,TRBV5-4,TRBJ2-5,TGTGCCAGCAGCTTTACCCAGGGACAGGAAGAGACCCAGTACTTC,CASSFTQGQEETQYF
TRBD1,-,TRBV28,TRBJ1-3,TGTGCCAGCAGTTTATTTGGACAGGGAACCGGAAACACCATATATTTT,CASSLFGQGTGNTIYF
-,-,TRBV9,TRBJ2-2,TGTGCCAGCAGCGTAGCTGGGGCAGGGACGAACACCGGGGAGCTGTTTTTT,CASSVAGAGTNTGELFF
-,-,TRBV9,TRBJ2-2,TGTGCCAGCAGCCCGGGGTCCGACACCGGGGAGCTGTTTTTT,CASSPGSDTGELFF
-,-,TRBV4-3,TRBJ1-2,TGCGCCAGCAGCCAAGTCAGGGGCACCCTCTATGGCTACACCTTC,CASSQVRGTLYGYTF
TRBD1,-,TRBV28,TRBJ1-2,TGTGCCAGCAGGCCCGGGACAGGGACCGATGGCTACACCTTC,CASRPGTGTDGYTF
-,-,TRBV6-5,TRBJ1-5,TGTGCCAGCAGTTCACAGGGAGGGGGTCAGCCCCAGCATTTT,CASSSQGGGQPQHF
-,-,TRBV19,TRBJ2-6,TGTGCCAGTAGTATGGGGTACAGGGCAAAAACTGGGGCCAACGTCCTGACTTTC,CASSMGYRAKTGANVLTF
-,-,TRBV5-4,TRBJ2-3,TGTGCCAGCAGCCTGGAGGGAGGCACAGATACGCAGTATTTT,CASSLEGGTDTQYF
-,-,TRBV5-1,TRBJ2-2,TGCGCCAGCAGCCTCTATAACACCGGGGAGCTGTTTTTT,CASSLYNTGELFF
TRBD1,-,TRBV6-1,TRBJ2-2,TGTGCCAGCCTGCAGGGGGCATACACCGGGGAGCTGTTTTTT,CASLQGAYTGELFF
TRBD1,few,TRBV4-1,TRBJ2-7,TGCGCCAGCAGCCAAGATGGCCGAACAGGGGTTCACGAGCAGTACTTC,CASSQDGRTGVHEQYF
TRBD1,-,TRBV6-5,TRBJ2-7,TGTGCCAGCAGTAAGTCGGGACAGGGTGCCGTGCAGTACTTC,CASSKSGQGAVQYF
TRBD1,few,TRBV20-1,TRBJ1-1,TGCAGTGCTAGAGGGACAGGTATGACTTTCTTT,CSARGTGMTFF
-,-,TRBV6-5,TRBJ2-2,TGTGCCAGCAGTACCGGGACTCCCCTTACCGGGGAGCTGTTTTTT,CASSTGTPLTGELFF
-,-,TRBV14,TRBJ2-1,TGTGCCAGCAGCCAAGACTGGAGGAATGAGCAGTTCTTC,CASSQDWRNEQFF
TRBD2,once,TRBV15,TRBJ2-1,TGTGCCACCAGCAGAGATCGGACTAGCGGGAGAGTAACTGCGAATGAGCAGTTCTTC,CATSRDRTSGRVTANEQFF
-,-,TRBV30,TRBJ2-7,TGTGCCTGCCATTTACAGGGTGGTCCTACCTACGAGCAGTACTTC,CACHLQGGPTYEQYF
-,-,TRBV29-1,TRBJ2-3,TGCAGCGTTGGTCGAGATACGCAGTATTTT,CSVGRDTQYF
TRBD2,-,TRBV10-3,TRBJ2-3,TGTGCCATCAGTGAGTCGAGTACTAGCGGGGGCACAGATACGCAGTATTTT,CAISESSTSGGTDTQYF
-,-,TRBV5-1,TRBJ2-1,TGCGCCAGCAGCTTGAGGGGTCAGCAGGCTTCTGAGCAGTTCTTC,CASSLRGQQASEQFF
-,once,TRBV5-4,TRBJ2-5,TGTGCCAGCAGCTTAACAGCCGGGGAAGAGACCCAGTACTTC,CASSLTAGEETQYF
TRBD1,few,TRBV11-2,TRBJ1-1,TGTGCCAGCAGCTTAGAAAGGGCAGGGGGCGAAACTGAAGCTTTCTTT,CASSLERAGGETEAFF